Below, 31 T cell receptor delta chains from the same sample are listed, as sequenced in a study of gamma-delta chains in newborns, infants, children. TCRdb repeated clone calling on the reads with CATT. The table lists roughly 3,000 delta-chain clones, roughly 3% of them singletons. The sequenced material came from blood. These receptors originate from a child who was a newborn, infant or young child, either healthy, febrile or measles-vaccinated (not recorded which).

By frequency in the sample, this clone is medium-sized (0.01 to 0.1%). The same CDR3 can be traced to other DNA sequences in this sample. The CDR3 coding sequence is TGTGCCTGTGACACGGTGTCCCCCCGTGACGCCGAACATAAACTCATCTTT. Translated, it gives CACDTVSPRDAEHKLIF. The gene calls are TRDV2 and TRDJ1; D is undetermined. Germline V CDR1 and CDR2: GEAIGNYY, EKD. CDR3 size: 17 residues. Trimming shortened V by 1 base and J by 6 bases, and 23 bases separated the two germline ends.

Notes on this clone: This likely traces to a read error, being one base from a far larger clone. This chain links TRDV2 with TRDJ1; 13 positions agree with TRDD3. The CDR3 is made up of 21 amino acids. Germline-derived CDR1 and CDR2 are GEAIGNYY and EKD. CDR3 sequence (DNA): TGTGCCAGTGACTCTATACGCGGGGTACTGGGGGATACGCCTGACACCGATAAACTCATCTTT. Amino acids: CASDSIRGVLGDTPDTDKLIF.

This clone was counted only a few times. Only one base separates this from a far larger clonotype, so it likely reflects a read error. This same CDR3 is encoded by further DNA sequences in the sample. The chain combines TRDV2 with TRDJ3, with 13 bases aligning to TRDD3. The CDR3 extends over 19 amino acids. Germline V gene data show CDR1 as GEAIGNYY and CDR2 as EKD. The CDR3 nucleotides are TGCGCCTGTGACAAACTGGGGGATACGCGCTCCTGGGACACCCGACAGATGTTTTTC. Translation: CACDKLGDTRSWDTRQMFF.

Turning to this clone: This clone may be a read error of a much larger clone one base away. The chain links TRDV2 to TRDJ3; TRDD3 matches 13 bases. The CDR3 spans 19 residues. The V gene's germline CDR1 is GEAIGNYY and CDR2 EKD. CDR3 nucleotide sequence: TGTGCCTGTGACAAACTGGGGGATACGCGCTCCTGGGACGCCCGACAGATGTTTTTC. Translation: CACDKLGDTRSWDARQMFF.

The table lists this clone with a few counts. A junction end diverges from the germline sequence, so it may reflect a read error. This sample includes further DNA sequences coding for the same CDR3. This chain links TRDV2 with TRDJ1, with 13 positions matching TRDD3. The germline V gene encodes CDR1 GEAIGNYY and CDR2 EKD. This CDR3 comprises 20 residues. CDR3 DNA sequence: TGCGCCTGTGACGCCATCCTTCAGACTGGGGGATACGCATACACCGATAAACTCATCTTT. Its translation is CACDAILQTGGYAYTDKLIF.

The gene calls are TRDV2 and TRDJ1; D possibly corresponds to TRDD3 (6 bases). V dropped 0 bases and J dropped 1 base, with 8 bases sitting between them. Germline values: CDR1 GEAIGNYY, CDR2 EKD. The CDR3 is 14 amino acids. The CDR3 loop reads CACDTVGITDKLIF. The CDR3 nucleotides read TGTGCCTGTGACACCGTGGGGATCACCGATAAACTCATCTTT.

Regarding this clone: The sample carries other DNA sequences with the same CDR3. The chain recombines TRDV2 with TRDJ1, with D perhaps TRDD3 (6 bases). The CDR3 length is 18 residues. Trimming took 0 bases from V and 4 from J, leaving 23 bases between them. The germline V gene encodes CDR1 GEAIGNYY and CDR2 EKD. The CDR3 region has the DNA TGTGCCTGTGACACCTTATTACTGGGAGATACGCTACACGATAAACTCATCTTT. This sequence encodes CACDTLLLGDTLHDKLIF.

A remark on this clone: The same CDR3 also results from other DNA sequences found in this sample. J is TRDJ3 and V is TRDV2, with TRDD3 matching over 9 bases. Germline V gene sequence: CDR1 GEAIGNYY, CDR2 EKD. The CDR3 has 19 amino acids. V lost 3 bases and J lost 0; bases outside the gene matches: 8. The CDR3 reads CACDVLGDTSSWDTRQMFF. CDR3 in DNA: TGTGCCTGTGACGTACTGGGGGACACGAGCTCCTGGGACACCCGACAGATGTTTTTC.

By share of the sample, this clone is medium-sized. The chain couples TRDV2 to TRDJ1; 9 bases map to TRDD3. Per the germline V gene, CDR1 is GEAIGNYY and CDR2 is EKD. The CDR3 contains 14 residues. The junction had 5 bases not matched to a gene; V was cut back by 0 bases and J by 7 bases. CDR3 sequence reads: CACDTVGDSSKLIF. DNA for the CDR3: TGTGCCTGTGACACCGTGGGGGATAGCTCTAAACTCATCTTT.

There are a few counts of this clone. This clone may be a read error of a much larger clone one base away. This chain connects TRDV2 to TRDJ3, with TRDD3 matching over 9 bases. Germline V gene lookup returns CDR1 GEAIGNYY and CDR2 EKD. CDR3 length: 18 residues. V lost 3 bases, J lost 0 bases, and 5 bases stayed unmatched. For the CDR3, the DNA is TGTGCCTGTGACGCTGCTGGGGGATTCTCCTGGGACACCCGACAGATGTTTTTC. It encodes CACDAAGGFSWDTRQMFF.

This clone was observed a handful of times. Being one base from a much bigger clone, this may be a read error. The identical CDR3 is also encoded by other nucleotide sequences in the sample. The rearrangement links TRDV2 to TRDJ3, with 8 bases matching TRDD3. The germline V gene has CDR1 GEAIGNYY and CDR2 EKD. The CDR3 extends over 19 amino acids. V shed 2 bases, J shed 1 base, and the junction held 9 bases outside the gene matches. The CDR3 DNA reads as TGTGCCTGTGACATCCTAGGGGATACTGCTTCCTGGGACACCCGACAGATGTTTTTC. As protein: CACDILGDTASWDTRQMFF.

Worth noting for this clone: It may be a read error: a sequence one base away is much more abundant. Other DNA sequences in the same sample also yield this CDR3. The chain uses TRDV2 and TRDJ1; TRDD3 matches at 13 bases. CDR1 is GEAIGNYY and CDR2 is EKD in the germline V gene. The CDR3 runs 19 residues. This CDR3 reads CACDTVGGTGGYGADKLIF. CDR3 sequence (DNA): TGTGCCTGTGACACCGTCGGAGGAACTGGGGGATACGGGGCCGACAAACTCATCTTT.

By its share, this clone is large. V and J are TRDV2 and TRDJ1, with 7 bases lining up with TRDD3. The CDR3 covers 15 residues. Germline V gene lookup returns CDR1 GEAIGNYY and CDR2 EKD. Germline trimming cut 3 bases from V and 0 bases from J; bases unmatched to any gene: 6. Here the CDR3 reads CACDPLGRDTDKLIF. The CDR3, as DNA: TGTGCCTGTGACCCACTGGGGAGAGACACCGATAAACTCATCTTT.

To note about this clone: The likely explanation is a read error, given a far larger clone one base away. The chain recombines TRDV2 with TRDJ1; 11 nucleotides line up with TRDD3. Germline V gene lookup returns CDR1 GEAIGNYY and CDR2 EKD. The length of the CDR3 is 16 residues. The CDR3 region is CARDPLANGGYEELIF. In nucleotides, the CDR3 is TGTGCCCGTGACCCGCTTGCAAATGGGGGATACGAAGAACTCATCTTT.

In this sample, this clone is medium-sized. The chain recombines TRDV2 with TRDJ1; TRDD3 aligns across 9 bases. V shed 0 bases and J 2 bases; nucleotides not matched to a gene: 18. CDR1 GEAIGNYY and CDR2 EKD come from the germline V gene. This CDR3 spans 20 amino acids. CDR3 in amino acids: CACDTVEILGDSRGTDKLIF. The CDR3 region has the DNA TGTGCCTGTGACACCGTGGAGATACTGGGGGACTCCCGCGGAACCGATAAACTCATCTTT.

In its sample, this clone is large. The same CDR3 also results from other DNA sequences found in this sample. V gene TRDV2 combines with J gene TRDJ1; TRDD3 aligns across 10 bases. With 3 bases clipped from V and 4 bases from J, the junction kept 16 bases outside the gene matches. The length of the CDR3 is 18 residues. From germline, CDR1 is GEAIGNYY and CDR2 EKD. The CDR3 region is CACDLIPTGGSESDKLIF. For the CDR3, the DNA is TGTGCCTGTGACCTTATTCCTACTGGGGGATCGGAGAGCGATAAACTCATCTTT.

Concerning this clone itself: A much larger clone lies a single base off, so this may be a read error. Other DNA sequences from this sample encode an identical CDR3 as well. The J gene is TRDJ1, the V gene TRDV2, with 12 bases matching TRDD3. The CDR3 has 15 residues. Germline assignment: CDR1 GEAIGNYY and CDR2 EKD. The CDR3 region has the DNA TGTGCCTGTGACAGACTGGGGGATACAACCGATAAGCTCATCTTT. Translating it yields CACDRLGDTTDKLIF.

V and J are TRDV1 and TRDJ1; 12 positions match TRDD3. CDR1 and CDR2 from the germline V gene are TSWWSYY and QGS. The V gene end was trimmed by 1 base and the J gene end by 3 bases; junction bases not matched to a gene: 24. The CDR3 sequence is 23 residues long. The CDR3 DNA is TGTGCTCTTGGGGAACGATATAACTTCCTTCCTCGTTACTGGGGGATACTATCCGATAAACTCATCTTT. Amino acids: CALGERYNFLPRYWGILSDKLIF.

On this clone itself: A read error may be the cause here, since a much bigger clone is one base away. The chain uses TRDV2 and TRDJ3; TRDD3 matches at 13 bases. This CDR3 has 22 amino acids. Per the germline V gene, CDR1 is GEAIGNYY and CDR2 is EKD. CDR3 region: CARDTLLGDTRISSWDTRQMFF. Here the CDR3 DNA reads TGTGCCCGTGACACATTACTGGGGGATACGCGGATCAGCTCCTGGGACACCCGACAGATGTTTTTC.

About this clone itself: A much larger clone differs from this one at a single base, so this may be a read error. The rearrangement joins TRDV2 to TRDJ1; 7 bases align to TRDD3. The V gene end was trimmed by 4 bases and the J gene end by 2 bases; junction bases not matched to a gene: 18. The CDR3 spans 18 residues. Germline CDR1 reads GEAIGNYY; CDR2 reads EKD. CDR3 bases: TGTGCCTGTGAGAAACTGAGGGATACAAAGAGTAAGACCGATAAACTCATCTTT. Translating it yields CACEKLRDTKSKTDKLIF.

This clone is judged medium-sized. This may be a read error: a much more frequent sequence differs by one nucleotide. The chain joins TRDV2 to TRDJ1; 7 nucleotides agree with TRDD3. There are 14 residues in the CDR3. The V and J ends lost 3 bases and 1 base, in that order; junction bases with no gene match: 4. Germline V lookup: CDR1 GEAIGNYY, CDR2 EKD. The CDR3 spells CACDLLGVTDKLIF. The CDR3 coding sequence is TGTGCCTGTGACCTGCTGGGGGTCACCGATAAACTCATCTTT.

This clone occurred a few times. A single base separates this from a much larger clone, so it may be a read error. Other DNA variants within this sample encode the same CDR3. The rearrangement joins TRDV2 to TRDJ1, with D tentatively TRDD3 (5 bases). Germline V gene sequence: CDR1 GEAIGNYY, CDR2 EKD. The CDR3 totals 22 residues. The V gene lost 0 bases and the J gene lost 2 bases, with 33 bases spanning the gap. The CDR3 DNA sequence: TGTGCCTGTGACACCCTTTCTCCAAGTCAAGTACTGGTGGAAGGTGGGACCGATAAACTCATCTTT. Amino acids: CACDTLSPSQVLVEGGTDKLIF.

As to this clone: Since a much larger clone is just one base distant, this may be a read error. The chain links TRDV2 to TRDJ1; 13 nucleotides line up with TRDD3. V was clipped by 3 bases and J by 0 bases; unmatched bases: 18. The CDR3 sequence is 21 residues long. Germline CDR1 and CDR2: GEAIGNYY and EKD. The chain's CDR3 is CACDALRTGGYGSPHTDKLIF. CDR3 coding DNA: TGTGCCTGTGACGCACTTCGTACTGGGGGATACGGGTCCCCCCACACCGATAAACTCATCTTT.

This clone was counted a few times. This clone may be a read error of a much larger clone one base away. The J gene is TRDJ1, the V gene TRDV2, with D unclear. The V gene lost 5 bases and the J gene lost 0 bases, with 21 bases spanning the gap. In germline, CDR1 is GEAIGNYY, CDR2 EKD. The CDR3 is 17 amino acids. CDR3: CACGTLLHGRHTDKLIF. In DNA form, the CDR3 reads TGTGCCTGTGGCACTTTACTTCACGGGCGGCACACCGATAAACTCATCTTT.

In this sample, this clone turned up a few times. Given a much more abundant clone one base away, this may be a read error. Other nucleotide sequences from this sample produce the same CDR3. The J gene is TRDJ1, the V gene TRDV2; tentatively, D is TRDD3 (5 bases). In germline, CDR1 is GEAIGNYY, CDR2 EKD. The length of the CDR3 is 15 residues. The CDR3 spells CACDTVGLNTDKLIF. The CDR3 DNA follows: TGTGCTTGTGACACCGTGGGGCTAAACACCGATAAACTCATCTTT.

This clone has just a few counts. Just one base apart from a much larger clone, this may be a read error. The chain uses TRDV2 and TRDJ1; TRDD3 agrees at 11 bases. Germline V gene data show CDR1 as GEAIGNYY and CDR2 as EKD. The CDR3 totals 16 residues. V gave up 3 bases and J gave up 3 bases; unmatched junction bases: 8. CDR3 nucleotide sequence: TGTGCCTGTGACGCCTTACTGGGGGATATGCCCGATAAACTCATCTTT. It translates to CACDALLGDMPDKLIF.

For this clone: This is likely an artifact of a read error, given a far larger clone one base away. The CDR3 nucleotides read TGTGCCTGTGACGGGATACGCTCTGATAAACTCACCTTT. Its protein product is CACDGIRSDKLTF. Although no V gene was called, TRDJ1 is the J gene; the table's D call, TRDD3, was not checked against the DNA. The CDR3 totals 13 residues.

This clone has just a few counts. A far larger clone differs by one base, so this is likely a read error. The chain combines TRDV2 with TRDJ1, with 11 bases that match TRDD3. V lost 3 bases and J lost 9; bases outside the gene matches: 11. Germline-derived CDR1 and CDR2 are GEAIGNYY and EKD. The CDR3 covers 15 residues. The CDR3 region has the DNA TGTGCCTGTGACGCCGTAGAATGGGGGATACGCGAACTCATCTTT. Residues: CACDAVEWGIRELIF.

In its sample, this clone was seen a few times. This may arise from a read error, as a much more abundant clone is one base away. The sample carries other DNA sequences with the same CDR3. The rearrangement joins TRDV2 to TRDJ1; 10 positions agree with TRDD3. Per germline, CDR1 GEAIGNYY and CDR2 EKD. V was pared by 0 bases and J by 3 bases, with 12 bases of the junction left unmatched. This CDR3 is built from 18 residues. This CDR3 is CACDTVSTGGYEADKLIF. CDR3 DNA sequence: TGTGCCTGTGACACCGTATCTACGGGGGGATACGAGGCCGATAAACTCATCTTT.

In its sample, this clone was seen a few times. This could be a read error, since a much larger clone is one nucleotide away. V gene TRDV2 combines with J gene TRDJ1; 7 nucleotides match TRDD3. Germline V gene lookup returns CDR1 GEAIGNYY and CDR2 EKD. V shed 1 base, J shed 0 bases, and the junction held 22 bases outside the gene matches. This CDR3 has 21 amino acids. The CDR3 sequence: CACDTLPDAGGQRSDTDKLIF. DNA of the CDR3: TGTGCCTGTGACACTCTTCCGGATGCTGGGGGCCAAAGGTCGGACACCGATAAACTCATCTTT.

By sample share, this clone is medium-sized. This sequence joins TRDV2 and TRDJ1, with D possibly being TRDD2 (6 bases). CDR1 is GEAIGNYY, CDR2 EKD, per germline. The CDR3 extends over 20 amino acids. The ends were cut back, 0 bases at V and 0 bases at J, with 25 bases in the middle. The CDR3 nucleotides are TGTGCCTGTGACACCGTTCCCTTCCGCCGGTCCCCTGAGTACACCGATAAACTCATCTTT. Protein sequence: CACDTVPFRRSPEYTDKLIF.